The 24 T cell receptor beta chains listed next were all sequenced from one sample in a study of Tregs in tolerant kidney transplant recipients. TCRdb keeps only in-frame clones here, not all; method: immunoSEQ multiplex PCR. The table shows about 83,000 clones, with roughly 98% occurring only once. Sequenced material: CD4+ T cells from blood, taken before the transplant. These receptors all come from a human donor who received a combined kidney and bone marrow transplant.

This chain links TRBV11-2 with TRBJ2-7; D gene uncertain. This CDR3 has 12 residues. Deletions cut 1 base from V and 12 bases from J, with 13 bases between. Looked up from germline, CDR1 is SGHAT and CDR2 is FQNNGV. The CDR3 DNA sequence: TGTGCCAGCAGCTTAGGCGGAGTTCTGGGGTACTTC. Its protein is CASSLGGVLGYF.

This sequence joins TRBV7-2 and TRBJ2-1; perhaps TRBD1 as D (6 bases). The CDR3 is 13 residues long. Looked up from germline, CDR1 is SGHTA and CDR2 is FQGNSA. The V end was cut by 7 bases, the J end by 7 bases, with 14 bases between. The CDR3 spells CASIQGGENEQFF. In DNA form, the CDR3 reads TGTGCCAGCATCCAAGGGGGTGAGAATGAGCAGTTCTTC.

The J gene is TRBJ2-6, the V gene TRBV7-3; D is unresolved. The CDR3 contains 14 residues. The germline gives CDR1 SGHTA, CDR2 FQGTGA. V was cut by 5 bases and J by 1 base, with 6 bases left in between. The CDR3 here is CASSLNSGANVLTF. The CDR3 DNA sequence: TGTGCCAGCAGCCTTAATTCTGGGGCCAACGTCCTGACTTTC.

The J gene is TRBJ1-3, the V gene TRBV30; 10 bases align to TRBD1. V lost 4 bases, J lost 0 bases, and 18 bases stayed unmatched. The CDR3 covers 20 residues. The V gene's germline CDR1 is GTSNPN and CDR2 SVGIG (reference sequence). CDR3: CAWIGASGQGMVGSGNTIYF. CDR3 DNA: TGTGCCTGGATCGGGGCATCGGGACAGGGGATGGTTGGCTCTGGAAACACCATATATTTT.

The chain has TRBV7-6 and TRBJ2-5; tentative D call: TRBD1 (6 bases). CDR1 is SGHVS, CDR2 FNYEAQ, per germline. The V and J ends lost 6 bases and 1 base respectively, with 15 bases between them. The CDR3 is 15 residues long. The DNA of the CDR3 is TGTGCCAGCAGAATCAATCCGGACAGCCAAGAGACCCAGTACTTC. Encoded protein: CASRINPDSQETQYF.

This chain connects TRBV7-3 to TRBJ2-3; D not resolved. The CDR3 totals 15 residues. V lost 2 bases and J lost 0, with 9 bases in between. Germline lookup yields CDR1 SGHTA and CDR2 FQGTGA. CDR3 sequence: CASSLSAYSTDTQYF. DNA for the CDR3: TGTGCCAGCAGCTTATCAGCGTATAGCACAGATACGCAGTATTTT.

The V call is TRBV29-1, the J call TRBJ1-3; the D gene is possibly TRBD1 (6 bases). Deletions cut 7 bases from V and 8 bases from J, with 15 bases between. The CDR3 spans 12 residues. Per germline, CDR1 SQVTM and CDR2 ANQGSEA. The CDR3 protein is CSATGLADTIYF. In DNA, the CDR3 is TGCAGCGCCACAGGGCTCGCGGACACCATATATTTT.

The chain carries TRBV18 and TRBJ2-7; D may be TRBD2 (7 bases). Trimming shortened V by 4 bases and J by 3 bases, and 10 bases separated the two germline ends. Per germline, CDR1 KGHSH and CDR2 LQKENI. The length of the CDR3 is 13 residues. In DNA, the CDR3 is TGTGCCAGCTCACAAGGGGGGGGCTACGAGCAGTACTTC. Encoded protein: CASSQGGGYEQYF.

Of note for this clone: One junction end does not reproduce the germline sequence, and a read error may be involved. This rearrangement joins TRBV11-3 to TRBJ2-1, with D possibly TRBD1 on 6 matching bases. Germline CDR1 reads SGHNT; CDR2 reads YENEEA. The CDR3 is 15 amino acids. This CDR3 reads CASSLEGIQGTSGVF. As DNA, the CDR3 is TGTGCCAGCAGCTTAGAAGGAATCCAGGGGACAAGTGGTGTCTTC.

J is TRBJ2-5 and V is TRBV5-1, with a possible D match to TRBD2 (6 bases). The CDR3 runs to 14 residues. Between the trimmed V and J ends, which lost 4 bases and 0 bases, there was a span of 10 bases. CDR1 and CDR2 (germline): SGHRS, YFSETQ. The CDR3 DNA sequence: TGCGCCAGCAGCATAGCGGATTACCAAGAGACCCAGTACTTC. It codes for CASSIADYQETQYF.

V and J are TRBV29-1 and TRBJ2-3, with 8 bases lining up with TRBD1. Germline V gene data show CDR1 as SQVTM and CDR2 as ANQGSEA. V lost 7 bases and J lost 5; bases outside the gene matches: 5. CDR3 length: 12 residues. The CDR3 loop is CSAQTGVDTQYF. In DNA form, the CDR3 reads TGCAGCGCTCAGACAGGGGTAGATACGCAGTATTTT.

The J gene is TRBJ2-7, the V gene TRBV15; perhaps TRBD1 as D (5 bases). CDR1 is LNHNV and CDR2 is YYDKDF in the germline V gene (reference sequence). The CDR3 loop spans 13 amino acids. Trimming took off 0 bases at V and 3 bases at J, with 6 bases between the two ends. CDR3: CATSRDQGYEQYF. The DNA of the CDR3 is TGTGCCACCAGCAGAGATCAGGGCTACGAGCAGTACTTC. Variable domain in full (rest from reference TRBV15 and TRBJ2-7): DAMVIQNPRYQVTQFGKPVTLSCSQTLNHNVMYWYQQKSSQAPKLLFHYYDKDFNNEADTPDNFQSRRPNTSFCFLDIRSPGLGDTAMYLCATSRDQGYEQYFGPGTRLTVT.

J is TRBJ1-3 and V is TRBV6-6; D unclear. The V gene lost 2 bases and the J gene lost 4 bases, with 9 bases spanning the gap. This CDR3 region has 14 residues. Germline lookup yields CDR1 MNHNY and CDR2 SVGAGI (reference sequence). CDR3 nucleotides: TGTGCCAGCAGTTACGAGGCCCAAGGAAACACCATATATTTT. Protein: CASSYEAQGNTIYF.

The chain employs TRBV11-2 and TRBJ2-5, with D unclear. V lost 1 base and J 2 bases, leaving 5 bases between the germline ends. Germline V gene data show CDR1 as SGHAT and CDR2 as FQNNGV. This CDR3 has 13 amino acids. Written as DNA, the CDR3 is TGTGCCAGCAGCTTAGGGCCGCAAGAGACCCAGTACTTC. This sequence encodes CASSLGPQETQYF.

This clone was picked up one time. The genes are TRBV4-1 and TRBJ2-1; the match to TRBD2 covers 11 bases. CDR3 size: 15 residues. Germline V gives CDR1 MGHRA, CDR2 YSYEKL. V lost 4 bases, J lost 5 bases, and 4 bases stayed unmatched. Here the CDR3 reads CASSRGLAEDNEQFF. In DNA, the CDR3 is TGCGCCAGCAGCCGGGGACTAGCGGAAGACAATGAGCAGTTCTTC.

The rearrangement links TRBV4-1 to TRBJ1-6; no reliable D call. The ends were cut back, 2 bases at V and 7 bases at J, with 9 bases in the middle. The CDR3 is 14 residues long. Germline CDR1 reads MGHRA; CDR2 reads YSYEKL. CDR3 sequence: CASSQRDANSPLHF. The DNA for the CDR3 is TGCGCCAGCAGCCAACGAGATGCGAATTCACCCCTCCACTTT.

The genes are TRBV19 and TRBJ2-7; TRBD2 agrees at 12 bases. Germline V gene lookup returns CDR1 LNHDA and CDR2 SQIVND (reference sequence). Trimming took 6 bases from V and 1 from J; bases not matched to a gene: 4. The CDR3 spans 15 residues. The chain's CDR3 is CASRLAGGNSYEQYF. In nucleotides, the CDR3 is TGTGCCAGTAGGCTAGCGGGAGGGAATTCCTACGAGCAGTACTTC.

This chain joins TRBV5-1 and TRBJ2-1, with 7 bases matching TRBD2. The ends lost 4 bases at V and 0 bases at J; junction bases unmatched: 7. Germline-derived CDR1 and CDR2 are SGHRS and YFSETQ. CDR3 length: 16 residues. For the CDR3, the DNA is TGCGCCAGCAGCGAAGCCGGCGGGAGCTCCTACAATGAGCAGTTCTTC. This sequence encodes CASSEAGGSSYNEQFF.

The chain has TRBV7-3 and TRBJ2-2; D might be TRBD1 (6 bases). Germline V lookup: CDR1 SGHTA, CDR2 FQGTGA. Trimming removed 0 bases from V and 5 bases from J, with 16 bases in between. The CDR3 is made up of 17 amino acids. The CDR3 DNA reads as TGTGCCAGCAGCTTAACTCGGCTGGGGGCCGATACCGGGGAGCTGTTTTTT. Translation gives CASSLTRLGADTGELFF.

CDR3 in amino acids: CASSIRGAPYEQYF. In DNA, the CDR3 is TGTGCCAGTAGTATCCGGGGGGCCCCCTACGAGCAGTACTTC. J is TRBJ2-7 and V is TRBV19; possibly TRBD2 for D (7 bases). V was shortened by 3 bases and J by 2 bases, with 11 bases between the two germline ends. Germline-derived CDR1 and CDR2 are LNHDA and SQIVND (reference sequence). The CDR3 extends over 14 amino acids.

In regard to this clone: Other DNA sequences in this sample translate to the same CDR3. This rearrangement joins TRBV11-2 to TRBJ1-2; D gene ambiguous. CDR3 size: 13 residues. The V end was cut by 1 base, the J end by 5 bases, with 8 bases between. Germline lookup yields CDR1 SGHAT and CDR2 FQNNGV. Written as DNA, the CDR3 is TGTGCCAGCAGCTTAGGGCAGAATTATGGCTACACCTTC. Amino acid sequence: CASSLGQNYGYTF.

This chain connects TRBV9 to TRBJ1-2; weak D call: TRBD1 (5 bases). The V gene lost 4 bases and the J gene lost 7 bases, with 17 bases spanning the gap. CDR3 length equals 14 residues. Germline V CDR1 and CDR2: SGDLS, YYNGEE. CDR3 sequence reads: CASSKQTERLGYTF. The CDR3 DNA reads TGTGCCAGCAGCAAACAGACAGAACGTCTTGGCTACACCTTC.

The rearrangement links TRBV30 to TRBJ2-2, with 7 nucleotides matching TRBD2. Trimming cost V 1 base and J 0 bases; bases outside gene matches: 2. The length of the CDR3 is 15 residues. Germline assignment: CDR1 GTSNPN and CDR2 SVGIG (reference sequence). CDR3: CAWSGLAANTGELFF. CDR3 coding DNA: TGTGCCTGGAGTGGACTAGCTGCGAACACCGGGGAGCTGTTTTTT.

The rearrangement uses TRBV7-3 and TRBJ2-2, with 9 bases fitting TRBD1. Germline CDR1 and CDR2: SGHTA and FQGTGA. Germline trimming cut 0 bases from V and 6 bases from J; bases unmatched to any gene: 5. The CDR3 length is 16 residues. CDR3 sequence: CASSLTLQGAPGELFF. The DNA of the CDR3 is TGTGCCAGCAGCTTAACCCTACAGGGGGCCCCCGGGGAGCTGTTTTTT.